This T cell receptor (beta chain) emerged from a study of blood T cell repertoires in COVID-19. In germline, CDR1 is LGHNA, CDR2 YNFKEQ. J gave up 4 bases and V 2 bases, and 4 bases lay outside the gene matches. The CDR3 covers 15 residues. Authors' methods: It was from reference gene primer amplification that nucleated cell counts were estimated. Assay used: immunoSEQ multiplex PCR; TCRdb lists only in-frame clones, some missing. D and trimming were read from the DNA, whereas the V and J calls and clone size are those reported in that table. The sample consists of around 250,000 clones, just under 85% of them appearing once.

V is TRBV4-2 and J is TRBJ1-5, with 8 bases lining up with TRBD1. The receptor was derived from a man aged 35-49 years who had recovered from COVID-19. Sequencing was performed on PBMCs or T cells enriched from blood (not recorded which). CDR3 sequence (DNA): TGTGCCAGCAGCCAATTACAGGGGGTAAATCAGCCCCAGCATTTT. Its translation is CASSQLQGVNQPQHF.